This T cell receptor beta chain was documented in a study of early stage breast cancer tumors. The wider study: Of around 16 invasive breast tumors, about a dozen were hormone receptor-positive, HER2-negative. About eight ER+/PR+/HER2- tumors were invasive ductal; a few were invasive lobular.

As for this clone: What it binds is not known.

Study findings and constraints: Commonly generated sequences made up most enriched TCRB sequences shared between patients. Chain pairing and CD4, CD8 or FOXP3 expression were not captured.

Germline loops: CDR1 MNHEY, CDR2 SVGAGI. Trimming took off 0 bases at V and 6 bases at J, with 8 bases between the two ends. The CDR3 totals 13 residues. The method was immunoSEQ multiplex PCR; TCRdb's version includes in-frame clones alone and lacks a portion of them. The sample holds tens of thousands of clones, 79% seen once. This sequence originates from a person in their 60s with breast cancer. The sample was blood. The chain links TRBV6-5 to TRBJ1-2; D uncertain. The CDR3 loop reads CASSYSRGDGYTF. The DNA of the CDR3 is TGTGCCAGCAGTTACTCTCGAGGAGATGGCTACACCTTC.